This T cell receptor beta chain comes out of a study of blood T cell repertoires in COVID-19. About the research overall: Whether acute or convalescent, the COVID-19 samples came from the United States, Italy and Spain. Sample material is recorded as cDNA or gDNA derived from T cells, B-cell-depleted T cells, or PBMCs.

Under the authors' procedure: It was from reference gene primer amplification that nucleated cell counts were estimated. Sequenced by immunoSEQ multiplex PCR; TCRdb stores in-frame clones only, minus some. Clone size and the V and J calls come from that table; the DNA yielded D and trimming. The sample yields about 120,000 clones, around 83% seen once. The ends were cut back, 6 bases at V and 5 bases at J, with 8 bases in the middle. The CDR3 spans 11 residues. Germline loops: CDR1 PRHDT, CDR2 FYEKMQ (reference sequence). Sequencing input: peripheral blood. The gene calls are TRBV13 and TRBJ2-7; possible D gene TRBD2, 5 bases. The clonotype was recovered from a man aged 80 or over with active or convalescent COVID-19. This CDR3 reads CASSRADEQYF. CDR3 DNA: TGTGCCAGCAGTCGAGCGGACGAGCAGTACTTC.